The present entry profiles one T cell receptor (beta chain) with its context. Its antigen is unknown. This sample was taken from a study of cytomegalovirus exposure and HLA in healthy donors. Study observations and caveats: Earlier analysis found most TCR beta V segments productive about 87% or about 30% of the time. Only CMV serostatus was available as immune exposure information.

The PCR used 60 Vbeta and 13 Jbeta primers. Sequencing used immunoSEQ multiplex PCR; TCRdb keeps in-frame clones, though not all of them. The table lists approximately 88,000 clones, under 80% of them singletons. The sequence derives from a man aged 18-30 years in good health and CMV-seropositive. Sequenced input: PBMCs.

The CDR3 sequence is CASSRGADGYTF. The CDR3 DNA reads TGTGCCAGCAGCCGGGGGGCGGATGGCTACACCTTC. The chain is built from TRBV5-6 and TRBJ1-2, with a tentative D call TRBD1 (6 bases). CDR1 is SGHDT, CDR2 YYEEEE, per germline. The CDR3 is 12 residues long. Trimming removed 4 bases from V and 6 bases from J, with 10 bases in between.